This T cell receptor (beta chain) is drawn from a study of T cells expressing NK-cell markers. The germline CDR1 and CDR2 sequences are MRHNA and SNTAGT. The CDR3 extends over 19 amino acids. TCRdb re-called the 5' RACE reads and shows each CDR3 protein once, DNA omitted. This sample's table reports 150,000 to 200,000 distinct CDR3 sequences. The specimen was blood T cells: a sorted CD56 or NKG2C T cell subset, CD4+ or CD8+ T cells, or bulk PBMC T cells (not recorded which). The chain combines TRBV6-4 with TRBJ2-5; TCRdb's D gene call, TRBD2, goes unchecked for lack of DNA. This clonotype was obtained from a man aged 18 to 70 in good health. This CDR3 is CASSLRLAGEPPFQETQYF.